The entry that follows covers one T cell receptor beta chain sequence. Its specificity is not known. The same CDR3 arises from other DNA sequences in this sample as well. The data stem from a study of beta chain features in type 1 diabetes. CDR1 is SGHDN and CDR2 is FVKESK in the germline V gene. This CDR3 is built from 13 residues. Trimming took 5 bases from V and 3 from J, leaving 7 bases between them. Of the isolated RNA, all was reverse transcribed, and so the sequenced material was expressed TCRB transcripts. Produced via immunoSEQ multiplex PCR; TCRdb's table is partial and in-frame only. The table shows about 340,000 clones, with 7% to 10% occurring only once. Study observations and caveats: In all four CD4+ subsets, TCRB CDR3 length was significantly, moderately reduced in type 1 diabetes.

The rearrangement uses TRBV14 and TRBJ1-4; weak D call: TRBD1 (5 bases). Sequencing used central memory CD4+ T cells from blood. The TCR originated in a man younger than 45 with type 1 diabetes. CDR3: CASSRGSNEKLFF. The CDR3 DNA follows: TGTGCCAGCAGCAGGGGTTCTAATGAAAAACTGTTTTTT.